The rows below give T cell receptor beta chains drawn from one sample of a study of radiation and T cells in renal cell carcinoma. The table came from immunoSEQ multiplex PCR; TCRdb's copy has only in-frame clones and leaves some out. The sample has about 140,000 clones; roughly 83% are singletons. Material: blood, obtained from a patient whose treatment included radiotherapy and nephrectomy. The receptors derive from a woman aged 50 to 60 with renal cell carcinoma. The conserved cysteine and the conserved F or W are not part of the CDR3 here. Fields, in order: V gene, CDR3 protein.

V gene: TRBV10-3
CDR3 protein: AISEGQSSYEQY

V gene: TRBV18
CDR3 protein: ASSPWGARGAYGYT

V gene: TRBV5-1
CDR3 protein: ASRKGAVTEAF

V gene: TRBV19
CDR3 protein: ASTSTGGSSNYGYT

V gene: TRBV5-6
CDR3 protein: ASSLTGGDTEAF

V gene: TRBV5-1
CDR3 protein: ASSRGELADTQY

V gene: TRBV7-2
CDR3 protein: ASSLYPAAGQETQY

V gene: TRBV5-4
CDR3 protein: ASSLETTLRHQGYGYT

V gene: TRBV11-2
CDR3 protein: ASSQTERTDQPQH

V gene: TRBV19
CDR3 protein: ASNGKVAEAF

V gene: TRBV10-1
CDR3 protein: ASSDPTGGKYNEQF

V gene: TRBV28
CDR3 protein: ASSFGLRHEKLF

V gene: TRBV6-5
CDR3 protein: ASSIYQGRGEQY

V gene: TRBV7-2
CDR3 protein: ASSSGTGPYEQY

V gene: TRBV13
CDR3 protein: ASSLMGTDTQY

V gene: TRBV5-1
CDR3 protein: ASSLGLGTEAF

V gene: TRBV14
CDR3 protein: ASSQDPDYNEQF

V gene: TRBV7-9
CDR3 protein: ASSERTGPDGYT

V gene: TRBV9
CDR3 protein: ASSGYGSSYNEQF

V gene: TRBV7-8
CDR3 protein: ASSLARGYNEKLF

V gene: TRBV27
CDR3 protein: ASSSDSGRTKSEQY

V gene: TRBV2
CDR3 protein: ASTTTGQGAEAF

V gene: TRBV4-2
CDR3 protein: ASSQKGARRAAGELF

V gene: TRBV11-2
CDR3 protein: ASSLQPSETQY

V gene: TRBV5-4
CDR3 protein: ASSPDRITEAF

V gene: TRBV7-3
CDR3 protein: ASSPGLAGVDTQY

V gene: TRBV5-6
CDR3 protein: ASITMGLAGGQETQY

V gene: TRBV7-2
CDR3 protein: ASSPWDIAPF

V gene: TRBV5-1
CDR3 protein: ASGPQVDSWSTDTQY

V gene: TRBV7-6
CDR3 protein: ASSFDLRNTEAF

V gene: TRBV10-3
CDR3 protein: AISESEEDASYEQY

V gene: TRBV15
CDR3 protein: ATSRNTRSEQY

V gene: TRBV4-3
CDR3 protein: ASSLGTSSSEQY

V gene: TRBV5-5
CDR3 protein: ASRREGFMRGRRGSQPQH

V gene: TRBV19
CDR3 protein: ASRDYEQY

V gene: TRBV6-1
CDR3 protein: ASSEGFGSSGNTIY

V gene: TRBV30
CDR3 protein: AWTTGPINQPQH

V gene: TRBV6-5
CDR3 protein: ASRLGQTYEQY

V gene: TRBV10-3
CDR3 protein: AISDLEREGPGEQF

V gene: TRBV20-1
CDR3 protein: SALQGYEQY

V gene: TRBV27
CDR3 protein: ASSSRAGSYEQY

V gene: TRBV29-1
CDR3 protein: SVLKYIAGPRGETQY

V gene: TRBV5-7
CDR3 protein: ASSLRGGSGNTIY

V gene: TRBV9
CDR3 protein: ASSPNRNTEAF

V gene: TRBV6-5
CDR3 protein: ASRPGGPNYGYT

V gene: TRBV11-1
CDR3 protein: ASSLSSRAGVPYEQY

V gene: TRBV10-1
CDR3 protein: ASSERAGEQY

V gene: TRBV6-5
CDR3 protein: ASSYSTANYEQY

V gene: TRBV6-6
CDR3 protein: ASSYSAANTEAF

V gene: TRBV2
CDR3 protein: ASSSERVKGETQY

V gene: TRBV20-1
CDR3 protein: SAGVYYGYT

V gene: TRBV5-6
CDR3 protein: ATGRALFNYGYT

V gene: TRBV9
CDR3 protein: ASSQTQLDTQY

V gene: TRBV19
CDR3 protein: ASSILFSAGEAYEQY

V gene: TRBV6-1
CDR3 protein: ASSSPWPPYEQY